A single TCR beta chain is shown here with its context. The antigen remains unidentified. The entry originates in a study of regulatory T cells in long-lasting Graves disease. Study-level findings and limits: Sharing of public clonotypes was greater in persistent patients (over 2,500) than in new patients (about 970). The study found TRBV28, TRBJ1-2 and TRBJ2-5 favored in persistent disease.

The CDR3 is 15 residues long. Trimming removed 5 bases at V and 3 bases at J, with 16 bases between. Germline assignment: CDR1 SQVTM and CDR2 ANQGSEA. Combining iRepertoire HTBI primers with Arm-PCR of CDR3 regions, the authors built TCR beta libraries. Per the authors' pipeline: Taken together, the samples had 50 to 70 TRBV and 13 to 15 TRBJ segments identified. A single record per CDR3 protein comes from TCRdb applying MiXCR to the multiplex PCR reads. Here the V and J calls rest on TCRdb's processing, not on the authors' analysis. The data show about 460,000 distinct CDR3 sequences, about 20% seen once. Time point reported: persistent/refractory GD, antithyroid drugs over 5 years with positive TRAb. After RNA was extracted from PBMCs, the TCR library was made from it. The guidelines of the American Thyroid Association were the basis for diagnosing Graves' disease.

The TCR was taken from a female donor with Graves disease. The sample was peripheral blood mononuclear cells (PBMCs), taken when the disease was refractory, from a patient treated with antithyroid drugs. The gene calls are TRBV29-1 and TRBJ2-2, with D maybe TRBD1 (6 bases). This CDR3 is CSVIKGVWDTGELFF. CDR3 DNA: TGCAGCGTTATAAAGGGGGTCTGGGACACCGGGGAGCTGTTTTTT.